A single sample gave rise to the 32 T cell receptor beta chains below, sequenced in a study of T cell responses to AZD1222 COVID-19 vaccine. Sequenced by immunoSEQ multiplex PCR; TCRdb stores in-frame clones only, minus some. The table records around 110,000 clones, around 92% of them present only once. The input for sequencing was peripheral blood, taken 28 days after the second AZD1222 dose. All receptors derive from an adult who received the AZD1222 COVID-19 vaccine.

The gene calls are TRBV19 and TRBJ2-1, with TRBD1 as a possible D gene (5 bases). The CDR3 is made up of 16 amino acids. The germline CDR1 and CDR2 sequences are LNHDA and SQIVND (reference sequence). Trimming pared 1 base from V and 0 bases from J, leaving 10 bases between. Written as DNA, the CDR3 is TGTGCCAGTAGTATAGGGGGTACAGGCTCCTACAATGAGCAGTTCTTC. Translating gives CASSIGGTGSYNEQFF.

The CDR3 coding sequence is TGCGCCAGCAGCCAAGATCCATCGGGGGCCTACGAGCAGTACTTC. Translation: CASSQDPSGAYEQYF. This chain uses TRBV4-3 with TRBJ2-7, with a possible D match to TRBD2 (6 bases). Deletions cut 0 bases from V and 2 bases from J, with 11 bases between. The CDR3 totals 15 residues. CDR1 LGHNA and CDR2 YSLEER come from the germline V gene.

J is TRBJ2-7 and V is TRBV7-6, with D possibly matching TRBD2 (5 bases). V shed 5 bases and J shed 7 bases, with 15 bases lying between them. This CDR3 is built from 13 residues. From germline, CDR1 is SGHVS and CDR2 FNYEAQ. The CDR3 here is CASSLQRTGEQYF. CDR3 DNA sequence: TGTGCCAGCAGCCTTCAACGAACGGGGGAGCAGTACTTC.

The chain is built from TRBV7-8 and TRBJ1-4, with a weak D call TRBD1 (5 bases). V was trimmed by 5 bases and J by 3 bases, leaving 7 bases between them. The CDR3 is 13 amino acids. The germline V gene encodes CDR1 SGHVS and CDR2 FQNEAQ. Here the CDR3 reads CASSKGANEKLFF. The DNA for the CDR3 is TGTGCCAGCAGCAAAGGGGCTAATGAAAAACTGTTTTTT.

This sequence joins TRBV19 and TRBJ1-1, with D possibly TRBD1 on 5 matching bases. Between the trimmed V and J ends, which lost 4 bases and 0 bases, there was a span of 12 bases. Germline-derived CDR1 and CDR2 are LNHDA and SQIVND (reference sequence). This CDR3 comprises 15 residues. For the CDR3, the DNA is TGTGCCAGTAGTACCCCGGGACGGATGAACACTGAAGCTTTCTTT. It yields the protein CASSTPGRMNTEAFF. The entire variable domain, with the rest obtained from reference TRBV19 and TRBJ1-1, is as follows: DGGITQSPKYLFRKEGQNVTLSCEQNLNHDAMYWYRQDPGQGLRLIYYSQIVNDFQKGDIAEGYSVSREKKESFPLTVTSAQKNPTAFYLCASSTPGRMNTEAFFGQGTRLTVV.

The rearrangement uses TRBV5-1 and TRBJ1-1; no firm D call. Germline loops: CDR1 SGHRS, CDR2 YFSETQ. The CDR3 is 17 amino acids. V was shortened by 0 bases and J by 4 bases, with 19 bases between the two germline ends. CDR3 in amino acids: CASSLGQREVVSTEAFF. CDR3 DNA sequence: TGCGCCAGCAGCTTGGGGCAAAGGGAGGTGGTTAGCACTGAAGCTTTCTTT.

This chain uses TRBV7-2 with TRBJ1-5; 7 nucleotides match TRBD1. Germline CDR1 SGHTA, CDR2 FQGNSA. The CDR3 is made up of 14 amino acids. Unmatched junction bases numbered 5, after V lost 2 bases and J lost 7 bases. CDR3 in DNA: TGTGCCAGCAGCTTACGACAGGGCGGGCAGCCCCAGCATTTT. This gives the protein CASSLRQGGQPQHF.

The genes are TRBV6-1 and TRBJ1-5; TRBD1 is a possible D gene (5 bases). Trimming removed 3 bases from V and 7 bases from J, with 16 bases in between. Germline CDR1 and CDR2: MNHNS and SASEGT. CDR3 length: 15 amino acids. The CDR3 reads CASSDEGRVGQPQHF. The CDR3 coding sequence is TGTGCCAGCAGTGATGAGGGGAGGGTCGGACAGCCCCAGCATTTT.

The chain couples TRBV9 to TRBJ1-1, with D perhaps matching TRBD1 (6 bases). There are 13 residues in the CDR3. The V and J ends lost 3 bases and 1 base respectively, with 7 bases between them. Germline CDR1 SGDLS, CDR2 YYNGEE. The CDR3 nucleotides are TGTGCCAGCAGCGCACAGGGGAACACTGAAGCTTTCTTT. Protein: CASSAQGNTEAFF.

In DNA, the CDR3 is TGTGCCTGGAGTGTCCAGGGGAACGAGCAGTACTTC. Translating gives CAWSVQGNEQYF. V and J are TRBV30 and TRBJ2-7, with TRBD1 as a possible D gene (6 bases). CDR3 length: 12 residues. Trimming cost V 0 bases and J 5 bases, with 8 bases left between them. The germline V gene encodes CDR1 GTSNPN and CDR2 SVGIG (reference sequence).

The chain links TRBV27 to TRBJ2-3; 13 positions agree with TRBD2. Germline assignment: CDR1 MNHEY and CDR2 SMNVEV (reference sequence). The CDR3 length is 21 residues. With V trimmed by 4 bases and J by 0 bases, 16 bases remained unmatched. The CDR3 is CASSSLKTTSGRRASTDTQYF. The CDR3, as DNA: TGTGCCAGCAGTTCCTTAAAAACGACTAGCGGGAGGAGAGCTAGCACAGATACGCAGTATTTT.

The gene calls are TRBV9 and TRBJ2-7; 11 bases agree with TRBD2. Germline-derived CDR1 and CDR2 are SGDLS and YYNGEE. The CDR3 loop spans 15 amino acids. J gave up 4 bases and V 2 bases, and 5 bases lay outside the gene matches. CDR3 sequence: CASSVELAGDYEQYF. The CDR3 nucleotides read TGTGCCAGCAGCGTCGAACTAGCGGGGGATTACGAGCAGTACTTC.

The CDR3 sequence: CASSFRTGNGYTF. CDR3 nucleotide sequence: TGTGCCAGCAGCTTCCGGACAGGGAACGGCTACACCTTC. This rearrangement joins TRBV7-2 to TRBJ1-2, with 8 nucleotides matching TRBD1. Germline V CDR1 and CDR2: SGHTA, FQGNSA. With 3 bases clipped from V and 8 bases from J, the junction kept 5 bases outside the gene matches. The CDR3 has 13 amino acids.

The sample holds a few counts of this clone. V usage is TRBV11-3 and J usage is TRBJ2-7, with D perhaps matching TRBD1 (6 bases). This CDR3 comprises 14 residues. Trimming shortened V by 5 bases and J by 6 bases, and 17 bases separated the two germline ends. CDR1 is SGHNT, CDR2 YENEEA, per germline. The CDR3 protein is CASSPRQGSSEQYF. The CDR3 nucleotides are TGTGCCAGCAGCCCCCGGCAGGGGTCGAGCGAGCAGTACTTC.

The chain's CDR3 is CAISEPRTQTYEQYF. The CDR3 nucleotides are TGTGCCATCAGTGAGCCCAGGACCCAAACCTACGAGCAGTACTTC. The gene calls are TRBV10-3 and TRBJ2-7, with D uncertain. This CDR3 comprises 15 residues. Trimming removed 2 bases from V and 2 bases from J, with 13 bases in between. Germline CDR1 is ENHRY and CDR2 is SYGVKD.

The chain is built from TRBV28 and TRBJ1-6; D gene unclear. Deletions cut 6 bases from V and 8 bases from J, with 17 bases between. Germline lookup yields CDR1 MDHEN and CDR2 SYDVKM. This CDR3 spans 15 amino acids. CDR3 amino acids: CASSPPMIKHSPLHF. In DNA, the CDR3 is TGTGCCAGCAGCCCCCCAATGATTAAGCATTCACCCCTCCACTTT. The full variable domain, rest sourced from reference TRBV28 and TRBJ1-6, is DVKVTQSSRYLVKRTGEKVFLECVQDMDHENMFWYRQDPGLGLRLIYFSYDVKMKEKGDIPEGYSVSREKKERFSLILESASTNQTSMYLCASSPPMIKHSPLHFGNGTRLTVT.

This sequence joins TRBV5-5 and TRBJ2-1, with 14 bases identical to TRBD2. The CDR3 spans 17 residues. Unmatched junction bases numbered 3, after V lost 4 bases and J lost 0 bases. CDR1 is SGHKS, CDR2 YYEKEE, per germline (reference sequence). As DNA, the CDR3 is TGTGCCAGCAGCCGAGGGACTAGCGGGAGCTCCTACAATGAGCAGTTCTTC. This codes for CASSRGTSGSSYNEQFF.

This clone is a singleton in its sample. The chain joins TRBV9 to TRBJ2-7, with TRBD2 matching over 7 bases. The germline CDR1 and CDR2 sequences are SGDLS and YYNGEE. The CDR3 is made up of 13 amino acids. The ends lost 4 bases at V and 6 bases at J; junction bases unmatched: 7. The CDR3 DNA follows: TGTGCCAGCAGCCGGGGAGGGACCTCCGAGCAGTACTTC. Translation gives CASSRGGTSEQYF.

This clone was counted only a few times. V and J are TRBV6-5 and TRBJ1-1; D might be TRBD1 (6 bases). This CDR3 comprises 15 residues. CDR1 and CDR2 (germline): MNHEY, SVGAGI. The V end lost 6 bases, the J end lost 0 bases, and 14 bases lay between the germline ends. CDR3 sequence: CASRIGQSMNTEAFF. CDR3 nucleotide sequence: TGTGCCAGCAGGATCGGACAGTCAATGAACACTGAAGCTTTCTTT.

The V gene is TRBV5-1, the J gene TRBJ2-3, with D maybe TRBD2 (7 bases). V was clipped by 2 bases and J by 2 bases, with 12 bases between them. The CDR3 runs 15 residues. The germline CDR1 and CDR2 sequences are SGHRS and YFSETQ. CDR3 DNA sequence: TGCGCCAGCAGCTTTAGGGGGGGGCCCACAGATACGCAGTATTTT. It codes for CASSFRGGPTDTQYF. The variable domain in full, with the rest retrieved from reference TRBV5-1 and TRBJ2-3, is KAGVTQTPRYLIKTRGQQVTLSCSPISGHRSVSWYQQTPGQGLQFLFEYFSETQRNKGNFPGRFSGRQFSNSRSEMNVSTLELGDSALYLCASSFRGGPTDTQYFGPGTRLTVL.

This chain uses TRBV12-5 with TRBJ2-3, with D tentatively TRBD2 (5 bases). V shed 8 bases and J shed 3 bases, with 12 bases lying between them. CDR3 length: 13 amino acids. CDR1 is LGHNT and CDR2 is FRNRAP in the germline V gene. The CDR3 coding sequence is TGTGCTAGTTCCTATCGGGGAACAGATACGCAGTATTTT. Translation: CASSYRGTDTQYF.

The chain recombines TRBV5-1 with TRBJ2-5; D may be TRBD1 or TRBD2 (5 bases each). The V end lost 1 base, the J end lost 4 bases, and 8 bases lay between the germline ends. The CDR3 loop spans 13 amino acids. Germline CDR1 SGHRS, CDR2 YFSETQ. DNA of the CDR3: TGCGCCAGCAGCTTGTACGGGGCAGAGACCCAGTACTTC. Amino acid sequence: CASSLYGAETQYF.

This rearrangement joins TRBV7-8 to TRBJ1-2, with a weak D call TRBD1 (6 bases). Between the trimmed V and J ends, which lost 5 bases and 10 bases, there was a span of 23 bases. The V gene's germline CDR1 is SGHVS and CDR2 FQNEAQ. There are 15 residues in the CDR3. The CDR3 bases are TGTGCCAGCAGCCAGGGACATTCCGCAGCCCTTGCCTACACCTTC. Its translation is CASSQGHSAALAYTF.

CDR3 nucleotide sequence: TGTGCCAGCAGTTTTCAGGGAAAGAACACTGAAGCTTTCTTT. Amino acid sequence: CASSFQGKNTEAFF. The chain has TRBV27 and TRBJ1-1, with D tentatively TRBD1 (5 bases). V lost 3 bases and J lost 1, with 9 bases in between. CDR3 length equals 14 residues. Germline V gene sequence: CDR1 MNHEY, CDR2 SMNVEV (reference sequence).

This rearrangement joins TRBV7-9 to TRBJ1-1, with TRBD1 matching over 9 bases. Germline CDR1 reads SEHNR; CDR2 reads FQNEAQ (reference sequence). CDR3 length: 11 residues. V lost 11 bases and J lost 12; bases outside the gene matches: 10. CDR3 DNA sequence: TGTGCCGTTCCGGGACAGGGCGTTACTTTCTTT. This gives the protein CAVPGQGVTFF.

The chain recombines TRBV5-8 with TRBJ2-5; 7 bases fit TRBD2. CDR3 length: 16 residues. Looked up from germline, CDR1 is SGHTS and CDR2 is YDEGEE. V was clipped by 6 bases and J by 3 bases; unmatched bases: 14. CDR3 coding DNA: TGTGCCAGCACCCTGCGTGCGGGAGTTAGGGAAGAGACCCAGTACTTC. This codes for CASTLRAGVREETQYF.

This clone occurred once. The CDR3 loop reads CASSSFSSLEQYF. CDR3 coding DNA: TGTGCCAGCAGCTCTTTCTCTAGTCTTGAGCAGTACTTC. The chain is built from TRBV5-4 and TRBJ2-7; D gene ambiguous. Trimming removed 3 bases from V and 7 bases from J, with 14 bases in between. CDR3 size: 13 residues. The germline V gene encodes CDR1 SGHNT and CDR2 YYREEE (reference sequence).

The V gene is TRBV7-9, the J gene TRBJ1-4; the D gene is possibly TRBD1 (5 bases). V was cut by 0 bases and J by 6 bases, with 14 bases left in between. The germline V gene encodes CDR1 SEHNR and CDR2 FQNEAQ (reference sequence). This CDR3 is 16 amino acids long. The CDR3 here is CASSLALRGVHEKLFF. The CDR3 DNA reads TGTGCCAGCAGCTTAGCCCTCCGGGGGGTTCATGAAAAACTGTTTTTT.

The chain has TRBV9 and TRBJ2-5; D is perhaps TRBD1 (7 bases). The CDR3 contains 16 residues. CDR1 and CDR2 from the germline V gene are SGDLS and YYNGEE. The V gene lost 3 bases and the J gene lost 3 bases, with 18 bases spanning the gap. The CDR3 protein is CASSEGGGGGEETQYF. As DNA, the CDR3 is TGTGCCAGCAGCGAGGGTGGAGGGGGCGGGGAAGAGACCCAGTACTTC.

The chain carries TRBV6-1 and TRBJ2-7, with D tentatively TRBD1 (6 bases). The CDR3 contains 15 residues. The germline V gene encodes CDR1 MNHNS and CDR2 SASEGT. V dropped 1 base and J dropped 1 base, with 11 bases sitting between them. CDR3 bases: TGTGCCAGCAGTGAAGGTTACAGGGTATCCTACGAGCAGTACTTC. Translation: CASSEGYRVSYEQYF.

In DNA form, the CDR3 reads TGTGCCAGCAGGGGGACAGGGGGCGGCACTGAAGCTTTCTTT. Its protein product is CASRGTGGGTEAFF. This rearrangement joins TRBV2 to TRBJ1-1; TRBD1 matches at 12 bases. Trimming cost V 6 bases and J 4 bases; bases outside gene matches: 3. CDR1 is SNHLY and CDR2 is FYNNEI in the germline V gene. This CDR3 has 14 residues.

The chain has TRBV27 and TRBJ1-1; possible D gene TRBD1, 5 bases. Germline CDR1 reads MNHEY; CDR2 reads SMNVEV (reference sequence). Trimming removed 5 bases at V and 4 bases at J, with 17 bases between. The CDR3 contains 15 residues. The CDR3 nucleotides are TGTGCCAGCAGTACCTATGGGGGGAGGTTCACTGAAGCTTTCTTT. It translates to CASSTYGGRFTEAFF.